The 5 T cell receptor beta chains listed next were all sequenced from one sample in a study of OX40 agonist ivuxolimab in advanced cancers. Sequencing used immunoSEQ multiplex PCR; TCRdb keeps in-frame clones, though not all of them. The table records 55,000 to 90,000 clones, 88% of them present only once. The sequenced sample was CD4+ or CD8+ T cells sorted from blood, obtained in a trial of the OX40 agonist ivuxolimab. The receptors here all came from an adult with an advanced solid tumor such as melanoma, head and neck, liver or kidney cancer.

This chain joins TRBV4-2 and TRBJ1-4; a possible D gene is TRBD1 (5 bases). CDR1 LGHNA and CDR2 YNFKEQ come from the germline V gene. V lost 0 bases and J lost 8, with 25 bases in between. This CDR3 is 19 amino acids long. CDR3 loop: CASSQEWDMPGWGGEKLFF. As DNA, the CDR3 is TGTGCCAGCAGCCAAGAGTGGGATATGCCAGGGTGGGGGGGGGAAAAACTGTTTTTT.

The chain combines TRBV28 with TRBJ2-2, with 9 bases lining up with TRBD2. Germline V gene data show CDR1 as MDHEN and CDR2 as SYDVKM. This CDR3 is 16 amino acids long. J lost 5 bases, V lost 7 bases, and 11 bases had no gene match. CDR3 coding DNA: TGTGCCAGCACCAAAGGAATAGCGGGAGTGACCGGGGAGCTGTTTTTT. Its protein is CASTKGIAGVTGELFF.

J is TRBJ2-7 and V is TRBV30; 12 nucleotides line up with TRBD1. This CDR3 region has 18 residues. V was pared by 1 base and J by 1 base, with 11 bases of the junction left unmatched. Germline V CDR1 and CDR2: GTSNPN, SVGIG (reference sequence). CDR3: CAWSASWGTGGFSYEQYF. CDR3 sequence (DNA): TGTGCCTGGAGTGCTTCATGGGGGACAGGGGGCTTTTCCTACGAGCAGTACTTC.

The V call is TRBV10-3, the J call TRBJ1-3; the D is unclear. CDR3 size: 12 residues. The V and J ends lost 3 bases and 10 bases respectively, with 10 bases between them. Germline V gives CDR1 ENHRY, CDR2 SYGVKD. The DNA for the CDR3 is TGTGCCATCAGTGACACGGGAGAGACCATATATTTT. The encoded protein is CAISDTGETIYF.

The chain combines TRBV4-2 with TRBJ2-5; no reliable D call. The CDR3 runs to 17 residues. V dropped 0 bases and J dropped 1 base, with 15 bases sitting between them. The germline V gene encodes CDR1 LGHNA and CDR2 YNFKEQ. The CDR3 coding sequence is TGTGCCAGCAGCCAAGAGGTGGGCGGAAGCAGCCAAGAGACCCAGTACTTC. Encoded protein: CASSQEVGGSSQETQYF.